This T cell receptor (beta chain) was identified in a study of blood T cell repertoires in COVID-19. Study-wide background: Spain, Italy and the United States supplied samples that represented acute and convalescent COVID-19. PBMCs, B-cell-depleted T cells, or T cells provided the cDNA or gDNA that made up the material.

CDR1 is SGDLS and CDR2 is YYNGEE in the germline V gene. The J segment lost 5 bases and the V segment lost 0 bases, leaving 8 bases of the junction unmatched. There are 16 residues in the CDR3. The method was immunoSEQ multiplex PCR; TCRdb's version includes in-frame clones alone and lacks a portion of them. The sample lists tens of thousands of clones; 70% to 90% were seen once. This clone is a singleton in its sample. This TCR was recovered from a woman older than 75 with active COVID-19. Sequencing used peripheral blood. This chain joins TRBV9 and TRBJ2-5; 9 positions match TRBD2. In nucleotides, the CDR3 is TGTGCCAGCAGCGTAGGGCTAGCGGGGCTATTTGAGACCCAGTACTTC. Its translation: CASSVGLAGLFETQYF.